One and the same sample provided the 28 T cell receptor beta chains below, sequenced in a study of T-cell memory formation after mild COVID-19. TCRdb re-called the 5' RACE reads with MiXCR, one entry per CDR3 protein. There are about 190,000 distinct CDR3 sequences in the sample; 20% to 25% occur only once, and under 30% lies in the top ten. Sequences were obtained from PBMCs or a T cell subset sorted from them (not recorded which). The receptors here all came from an adult woman who had mild COVID-19 (a few samples of this study predate the infection). Cell type and time point are not known.

This clonotype turned up a few times. V is TRBV20-1 and J is TRBJ2-7; TRBD1 is a possible D gene (5 bases). This CDR3 comprises 12 residues. Trimming removed 2 bases at V and 1 base at J, with 6 bases between. CDR1 is DFQATT, CDR2 SNEGSKA, per germline (reference sequence). The CDR3: CSARKGSYEQYF. The CDR3 nucleotides are TGCAGTGCTAGAAAGGGGTCCTACGAGCAGTACTTC.

This clonotype was observed a handful of times. The rearrangement links TRBV5-6 to TRBJ2-7, with TRBD1 matching 7 bases. V was pared by 3 bases and J by 7 bases, with 7 bases of the junction left unmatched. Germline assignment: CDR1 SGHDT and CDR2 YYEEEE. There are 13 residues in the CDR3. CDR3 protein: CASSSTGTAEQYF. The DNA for the CDR3 is TGTGCCAGCAGCTCCACCGGGACAGCGGAGCAGTACTTC.

The chain combines TRBV5-1 with TRBJ2-5; the D is unclear. Germline assignment: CDR1 SGHRS and CDR2 YFSETQ. The CDR3 covers 14 residues. V lost 0 bases and J lost 1, with 7 bases in between. The CDR3 protein is CASSLVGFQETQYF. CDR3 bases: TGCGCCAGCAGCTTGGTCGGATTCCAAGAGACCCAGTACTTC. Combining the CDR3 with reference TRBV5-1 and TRBJ2-5 gives the whole variable domain KAGVTQTPRYLIKTRGQQVTLSCSPISGHRSVSWYQQTPGQGLQFLFEYFSETQRNKGNFPGRFSGRQFSNSRSEMNVSTLELGDSALYLCASSLVGFQETQYFGPGTRLLVL.

The chain carries TRBV11-2 and TRBJ2-1; no clear D gene. The V gene's germline CDR1 is SGHAT and CDR2 FQNNGV. The CDR3 loop spans 11 amino acids. The ends were cut back, 5 bases at V and 5 bases at J, with 4 bases in the middle. The chain's CDR3 is CASSGDNEQFF. CDR3 nucleotides: TGTGCCAGCAGCGGAGACAATGAGCAGTTCTTC. The whole variable domain, filled in from reference TRBV11-2 and TRBJ2-1, reads EAGVAQSPRYKIIEKRQSVAFWCNPISGHATLYWYQQILGQGPKLLIQFQNNGVVDDSQLPKDRFSAERLKGVDSTLKIQPAKLEDSAVYLCASSGDNEQFFGPGTRLTVL.

The chain employs TRBV27 and TRBJ1-2, with D possibly being TRBD1 (5 bases). Trimming stripped 5 bases from V and 6 bases from J, with 19 bases between. The CDR3 consists of 15 residues. In germline, CDR1 is MNHEY, CDR2 SMNVEV (reference sequence). CDR3 in amino acids: CASSPAARGSDGYTF. CDR3 nucleotide sequence: TGTGCCAGCAGTCCCGCCGCGCGGGGGAGTGATGGCTACACCTTC.

This chain uses TRBV7-9 with TRBJ1-1; D is undetermined. From germline, CDR1 is SEHNR and CDR2 FQNEAQ (reference sequence). Trimming cost V 2 bases and J 6 bases, with 4 bases left between them. CDR3 size: 11 residues. The CDR3 spells CASSLRPEAFF. CDR3 nucleotide sequence: TGTGCCAGCAGCTTAAGGCCTGAAGCTTTCTTT.

CDR3: CASSVASGWETQYF. The CDR3 nucleotides are TGTGCCAGCAGCGTAGCTTCGGGGTGGGAGACCCAGTACTTC. The rearrangement joins TRBV9 to TRBJ2-5; TRBD2 might be the D (5 bases). Trimming shortened V by 0 bases and J by 5 bases, and 11 bases separated the two germline ends. The V gene's germline CDR1 is SGDLS and CDR2 YYNGEE. This CDR3 is built from 14 residues.

This clonotype was recorded a few times. The rearrangement joins TRBV28 to TRBJ2-1, with a tentative D call TRBD2 (7 bases). The germline V gene encodes CDR1 MDHEN and CDR2 SYDVKM. Deletions cut 3 bases from V and 10 bases from J, with 19 bases between. The CDR3 length is 15 residues. The CDR3 DNA is TGTGCCAGCAGTTTTTGGCAGGGGAGGGCCGGGGAGCAGTTCTTC. Its protein product is CASSFWQGRAGEQFF.

This chain joins TRBV5-1 and TRBJ2-1; 8 positions match TRBD1. The germline CDR1 and CDR2 sequences are SGHRS and YFSETQ. The CDR3 loop spans 14 amino acids. The junction had 9 bases not matched to a gene; V was cut back by 0 bases and J by 13 bases. The CDR3 loop reads CASSLGQGARHQFF. Here the CDR3 DNA reads TGCGCCAGCAGCTTGGGTCAGGGGGCCCGGCATCAGTTCTTC.

J is TRBJ2-3 and V is TRBV5-1; no definite D call. From germline, CDR1 is SGHRS and CDR2 YFSETQ. This CDR3 region has 12 residues. The V end was cut by 7 bases, the J end by 4 bases, with 10 bases between. CDR3 residues: CASSDAPDTQYF. In nucleotides, the CDR3 is TGCGCCAGCTCCGATGCTCCAGATACGCAGTATTTT.

The rearrangement uses TRBV9 and TRBJ2-5; 13 nucleotides agree with TRBD2. The CDR3 has 17 residues. The V gene's germline CDR1 is SGDLS and CDR2 YYNGEE. Trimming cost V 3 bases and J 1 base; bases outside gene matches: 6. CDR3 in DNA: TGTGCCAGCAGCGCCCGACTAGCGGGGGGCCTCCAAGAGACCCAGTACTTC. Amino acids: CASSARLAGGLQETQYF.

This clonotype was counted a few times. The CDR3 sequence: CASSLDGGGTYGYTF. The CDR3 DNA is TGTGCCAGCAGCTTAGATGGAGGGGGCACCTATGGCTACACCTTC. The chain recombines TRBV7-9 with TRBJ1-2; 7 bases are a match to TRBD1. The CDR3 length is 15 residues. Germline trimming cut 1 base from V and 4 bases from J; bases unmatched to any gene: 6. CDR1 and CDR2 (germline): SEHNR, FQNEAQ (reference sequence).

The chain links TRBV6-6 to TRBJ2-7; D could derive from TRBD1 or TRBD2 (5 bases each). The CDR3 runs to 12 residues. V was shortened by 7 bases and J by 3 bases, with 10 bases between the two germline ends. Germline V CDR1 and CDR2: MNHNY, SVGAGI (reference sequence). As DNA, the CDR3 is TGTGCCAGCACGACAGACTACTACGAGCAGTACTTC. This codes for CASTTDYYEQYF.

This clonotype showed up just a few times. This chain uses TRBV6-2 or TRBV6-3 with TRBJ2-3; D not certain. Germline-derived CDR1 and CDR2 are MNHEY and SVGEGT. The V gene lost 2 bases and the J gene lost 6 bases, with 18 bases spanning the gap. This CDR3 has 16 amino acids. Here the CDR3 reads CASSYRARLYADTQYF. CDR3 coding DNA: TGTGCCAGCAGTTACCGAGCCAGGCTATACGCCGATACGCAGTATTTT.

This clonotype was counted between two and nine times. This sequence joins TRBV6-6 and TRBJ2-3; D might be TRBD1 or TRBD2, each matching 5 bases. CDR1 and CDR2 (germline): MNHNY, SVGAGI (reference sequence). The CDR3 contains 12 residues. The V end lost 7 bases, the J end lost 10 bases, and 15 bases lay between the germline ends. CDR3 protein: CASTPLRGPQYF. The CDR3 region has the DNA TGTGCCAGCACCCCCCTCCGGGGCCCGCAGTATTTT.

The chain combines TRBV24-1 with TRBJ2-1, with 14 bases aligning to TRBD2. Germline CDR1 is KGHDR and CDR2 is SFDVKD. The V and J ends lost 4 bases and 8 bases, in that order; junction bases with no gene match: 6. This CDR3 spans 16 amino acids. DNA for the CDR3: TGTGCCACCAGTGAGCGTGGGACTAGCGGGAGATATGAGCAGTTCTTC. Its protein is CATSERGTSGRYEQFF.

This clonotype showed up just a few times. The gene calls are TRBV27 and TRBJ2-2, with 8 bases that match TRBD1. The J segment lost 8 bases and the V segment lost 6 bases, leaving 8 bases of the junction unmatched. The CDR3 consists of 14 residues. Germline CDR1 MNHEY, CDR2 SMNVEV (reference sequence). CDR3 sequence: CASRPGTGIGELFF. The DNA for the CDR3 is TGTGCCAGCAGACCGGGGACAGGAATAGGGGAGCTGTTTTTT.

The chain joins TRBV19 to TRBJ2-5, with D possibly matching TRBD2 (6 bases). With 9 bases removed from V and 1 base from J, the gap between germline ends came to 9 bases. This CDR3 has 12 amino acids. From germline, CDR1 is LNHDA and CDR2 SQIVND (reference sequence). The CDR3 spells CASRDFQETQYF. The CDR3, as DNA: TGTGCCAGCCGGGACTTCCAAGAGACCCAGTACTTC.

This rearrangement joins TRBV15 to TRBJ1-2, with 7 bases fitting TRBD1. The CDR3 spans 15 residues. V shed 0 bases and J 6 bases; nucleotides not matched to a gene: 7. Looked up from germline, CDR1 is LNHNV and CDR2 is YYDKDF (reference sequence). CDR3 region: CATSRDMTGRDGYTF. The CDR3, as DNA: TGTGCCACCAGCAGAGATATGACAGGGCGAGATGGCTACACCTTC.

The chain uses TRBV12-3 or TRBV12-4 and TRBJ2-1; 14 bases fit TRBD2. Losses at the gene ends were 6 bases for V and 5 bases for J; bases not matched to a gene: 15. The CDR3 is 19 residues long. CDR3 nucleotide sequence: TGTGCCAGCAGCCCGAGTCCCGGGACTAGCGGGAGTGGAGACAATGAGCAGTTCTTC. Encoded protein: CASSPSPGTSGSGDNEQFF.

The V and J genes are TRBV28 and TRBJ1-2, with TRBD1 identical over 10 bases. The length of the CDR3 is 16 residues. Germline loops: CDR1 MDHEN, CDR2 SYDVKM. Losses at the gene ends were 3 bases for V and 6 bases for J; bases not matched to a gene: 10. CDR3 nucleotide sequence: TGTGCCAGCAGTTTTATACCCCCCGACAGGGGGCATGGCTACACCTTC. Amino acid sequence: CASSFIPPDRGHGYTF.

The V and J genes are TRBV12-3 or TRBV12-4 and TRBJ1-1; D is undetermined. This CDR3 has 10 amino acids. Trimming left V 8 bases short and J 2 bases short, with 3 bases between. CDR3 sequence (DNA): TGTGCCAGCGGTAACACTGAAGCTTTCTTT. Protein product: CASGNTEAFF.

This clonotype was seen more than once but under ten times. J is TRBJ2-7 and V is TRBV29-1, with 9 bases identical to TRBD1. V shed 1 base and J 0 bases; nucleotides not matched to a gene: 4. Germline V gene data show CDR1 as SQVTM and CDR2 as ANQGSEA. The CDR3 extends over 15 amino acids. The CDR3 DNA reads as TGCAGCGTTGAAGGGGACAGGGATAGCTCCTACGAGCAGTACTTC. This translates into CSVEGDRDSSYEQYF.

The chain links TRBV7-9 to TRBJ2-3; 10 bases fit TRBD1. Trimming at V came to 4 bases and at J to 2 bases, leaving 12 bases not matched to a gene. Per germline, CDR1 SEHNR and CDR2 FQNEAQ (reference sequence). The CDR3 runs to 18 residues. The CDR3 region is CASSYGPGTGAPTDTQYF. For the CDR3, the DNA is TGTGCCAGCAGCTACGGCCCCGGGACAGGGGCCCCCACAGATACGCAGTATTTT.

The CDR3 DNA reads TGCAGTGCTAGAGAGGAACTAGCGGACTCCTACGAGCAGTACTTC. This translates into CSAREELADSYEQYF. This sequence joins TRBV20-1 and TRBJ2-7; 8 positions agree with TRBD2. CDR1 DFQATT and CDR2 SNEGSKA come from the germline V gene (reference sequence). The CDR3 extends over 15 amino acids. J lost 0 bases, V lost 0 bases, and 4 bases had no gene match.

This clonotype was detected a few times. The gene calls are TRBV15 and TRBJ1-2, with D maybe TRBD1 (5 bases). The germline V and J ends were trimmed by 1 base and 8 bases, with 11 bases remaining between them. The CDR3 covers 13 residues. Looked up from germline, CDR1 is LNHNV and CDR2 is YYDKDF (reference sequence). The CDR3 sequence is CATSRAVRGGYTF. The CDR3 nucleotides read TGTGCCACCAGCAGAGCGGTAAGGGGCGGCTACACCTTC.

This sequence joins TRBV14 and TRBJ1-2; no firm D call. CDR3 size: 15 residues. Germline V CDR1 and CDR2: SGHDN, FVKESK. V shed 3 bases and J shed 2 bases, with 13 bases lying between them. The CDR3 protein is CASSHDRAPNYGYTF. CDR3 DNA sequence: TGTGCCAGCAGCCACGATAGGGCACCAAACTATGGCTACACCTTC.

The chain is built from TRBV3-1 and TRBJ2-1; 13 nucleotides agree with TRBD2. The germline gives CDR1 LGHDT, CDR2 YNNKEL (reference sequence). CDR3 length equals 14 residues. V trimming: 5 bases; J trimming: 8 bases; junction bases outside the gene matches: 3. CDR3 in DNA: TGTGCCAGCAGCGTACTAGCGGGAGGGTATGAGCAGTTCTTC. This sequence encodes CASSVLAGGYEQFF.